The rows below give T cell receptor beta chains drawn from one sample of a study of blood T cell repertoires in COVID-19. Sequenced by immunoSEQ multiplex PCR; TCRdb stores in-frame clones only, minus some. The sample lists 150,000 to 200,000 clones; over 75% were seen once. The specimen was peripheral blood. The source of these receptors is a man between 65 and 80 years old with acute or convalescent COVID-19. CDR3s include the opening cysteine and the closing phenylalanine or tryptophan. D genes are given only for firm matches. Size is omitted from some rows. Given values are once, few, many or a class for expanded clones.

>TRBJ2-4|17|TRBV3-1/TRBV3-2|once|-
TGTGCCAGCAGCCAAGGGCCAACAGGGAGCGGCTGGAACATTCAGTACTTC
CASSQGPTGSGWNIQYF
>TRBJ1-5|17|TRBV28|-|TRBD1
TGTGCCAGCAGTTTACCTACAGGGGGCATGAGCAATCAGCCCCAGCATTTT
CASSLPTGGMSNQPQHF
>TRBJ1-2|14|TRBV6-2/TRBV6-3|-|-
TGTGCCAGCAGTTACTCGGGGAGGAACTATGGCTACACCTTC
CASSYSGRNYGYTF
>TRBJ1-3|13|TRBV6-5|-|-
TGTGCCAGCATCGATCCAACTGGGCGTACCATATATTTT
CASIDPTGRTIYF
>TRBJ2-3|12|TRBV29-1|-|-
TGCAGCGCTAAGAGAGACACAGATACGCAGTATTTT
CSAKRDTDTQYF
>TRBJ2-6|15|TRBV7-9|-|TRBD1
TGTGCCAGCAGCTCGACAGGGGCTGGGGCCAACGTCCTGACTTTC
CASSSTGAGANVLTF
>TRBJ2-7|14|TRBV9|-|TRBD1
TGTGCCAGCAGCGTAGCGGGACAGAGGTACGAGCAGTACTTC
CASSVAGQRYEQYF
>TRBJ2-5|11|TRBV5-5|-|-
TGTGCCAGCACCCGCGGCGAGACCCAGTACTTC
CASTRGETQYF
>TRBJ2-2|16|TRBV7-6|-|TRBD2
TGTGCCAGCAGCTTAGGGTTAGCGGGAGCCACCGGGGAGCTGTTTTTT
CASSLGLAGATGELFF
>TRBJ2-7|13|TRBV12-5|-|TRBD2
TGTGCTAGTGGACGGGGGGACCCCTACGAGCAGTACTTC
CASGRGDPYEQYF
>TRBJ1-1|14|TRBV6-5|-|-
TGTGCCAGCAGATTAGGGACAAGCAACACTGAAGCTTTCTTT
CASRLGTSNTEAFF
>TRBJ2-1|15|TRBV11-2|few|TRBD2
TGTGCCAGCAGCTTTCCTCGCGGGAGGGCTCACGAGCAGTTCTTC
CASSFPRGRAHEQFF
>TRBJ1-5|12|TRBV7-2|-|-
TGTGCCAGCAGCCCACAGGGTCAGCCCCAGCATTTT
CASSPQGQPQHF
>TRBJ2-3|16|TRBV5-1|-|TRBD2
TGCGCCAGCAGCTTGGGGGCCGCGGGGGACACAGATACGCAGTATTTT
CASSLGAAGDTDTQYF
>TRBJ2-7|14|TRBV6-5|-|-
TGTGCCAGCAGTACACGGGTAAAATCCTACGAGCAGTACTTC
CASSTRVKSYEQYF
>TRBJ2-7|14|TRBV5-1|once|-
TGCGCCAGCAGCCTCACTAGCCGGACCTACGAGCAGTACTTC
CASSLTSRTYEQYF
>TRBJ1-1|12|TRBV5-4|-|-
TGTGCCAGCAGCACTCAAGACACTGAAGCTTTCTTT
CASSTQDTEAFF
>TRBJ1-5|12|TRBV7-2|-|-
TGTGCCAGCAGCTGGGGCCCTCAGCCCCAGCATTTT
CASSWGPQPQHF
>TRBJ1-1|14|TRBV18|-|TRBD1
TGTGCCAGCTCACCGCAACAGGGGCGGACTGAAGCTTTCTTT
CASSPQQGRTEAFF
>TRBJ1-1|14|TRBV10-2|-|TRBD1
TGCGCCAGCAGCCTAAAGGAGGGGGCAGGTGAAGCTTTCTTT
CASSLKEGAGEAFF
>TRBJ2-5|13|TRBV5-1|-|-
TGCGCCAGCAGCTTGGTTCTGGGGGGGCCGGGAAACTTC
CASSLVLGGPGNF
>TRBJ2-2|16|TRBV6-2/TRBV6-3|-|TRBD2
TGTGCCAGCAGTTACGGACTAGCCCCCTGGGTCGGGGAGCTGTTTTTT
CASSYGLAPWVGELFF
>TRBJ1-5|16|TRBV6-1|-|TRBD1
TGTGCCAGCAGTGAACGGACAGGGGGTGGGTATCAGCCCCAGCATTTT
CASSERTGGGYQPQHF
>TRBJ1-5|16|TRBV19|-|-
TGTGCCAGTAGTGCATATAGTCTTTGGAGCAATCAGCCCCAGCATTTT
CASSAYSLWSNQPQHF
>TRBJ1-3|14|TRBV7-9|-|TRBD1
TGTGCCAGCAGCCCTACAGGGGCCGAAAACACCATATATTTT
CASSPTGAENTIYF
>TRBJ2-7|15|TRBV6-1|-|-
TGTGCCAGCAGTGAGTTTACGAGGAACTCCTACGAGCAGTACTTC
CASSEFTRNSYEQYF
>TRBJ2-3|20|TRBV9|-|TRBD2
TGTGCCAGCAGCGTAGGGACTAGCGGGGGGGCCTTCCCTAGCACAGATACGCAGTATTTT
CASSVGTSGGAFPSTDTQYF
>TRBJ1-2|14|TRBV6-5|-|TRBD1
TGTGCCAGCAGTTACCGGAAACAGGGGGATGGCTACACCTTC
CASSYRKQGDGYTF
>TRBJ1-2|15|TRBV3-1/TRBV3-2|-|TRBD1
TGTGCCAGCAGCCCGAGGGGGCGCGACAACTATGGCTACACCTTC
CASSPRGRDNYGYTF
>TRBJ2-1|14|TRBV5-1|-|TRBD1
TGCGCCAGCAGCCCCGGGACAGGGGTCGATGAGCAGTTCTTC
CASSPGTGVDEQFF
>TRBJ2-3|17|TRBV27|-|-
TGTGCCAGCAGTTTATCGCGTGGGGCCACGGGCGCAGATACGCAGTATTTT
CASSLSRGATGADTQYF
>TRBJ1-1|14|TRBV3-1/TRBV3-2|-|-
TGTGCCAGCGGATACACGACGACTGCTACTGAAGCTTTCTTT
CASGYTTTATEAFF
>TRBJ2-1|15|TRBV7-3|many|-
TGTGCCAGCAGCTTATTGGACAACCCCTACAATGAGCAGTTCTTC
CASSLLDNPYNEQFF
>TRBJ2-1|15|TRBV7-9|once|TRBD1
TGTGCCAGCAGCGCCCGGACAGGGGGCCTCAATGAGCAGTTCTTC
CASSARTGGLNEQFF
>TRBJ2-7|14|TRBV28|-|-
TGTGCCAGCAGTTTAAACCAGGGAAGCTACGAGCAGTACTTC
CASSLNQGSYEQYF
>TRBJ2-7|15|TRBV7-3|-|-
TGTGCCAGCAGCGTACCCAGGCGGGGAAGTTACGAGCAGTACTTC
CASSVPRRGSYEQYF
>TRBJ2-3|15|TRBV7-3|-|TRBD2
TGTGCCAGCAGGGCGGGACTAGCGGGAGCAGATACGCAGTATTTT
CASRAGLAGADTQYF
>TRBJ1-2|16|TRBV4-1|-|-
TGCGCGACCTCACGATTAGGACAGATTCTTAACTATGGCTACACCTTC
CATSRLGQILNYGYTF
>TRBJ1-3|13|TRBV7-9|-|-
TGTGCCAGCAGCTTAAGTGGAGAGGACACCATATATTTT
CASSLSGEDTIYF
>TRBJ2-3|14|TRBV5-1|-|-
TGCGCCAGCAGCTTGTATTCTGGCACAGATACGCAGTATTTT
CASSLYSGTDTQYF
>TRBJ2-7|15|TRBV15|-|-
TGTGCCACCAGCAGAGTTAGGACACAACCTTACGAGCAGTACTTC
CATSRVRTQPYEQYF
>TRBJ1-4|16|TRBV6-2/TRBV6-3|-|-
TGTGCCAGCAGTCTTTCTACAGGGCCGATTAATGAAAAACTGTTTTTT
CASSLSTGPINEKLFF
>TRBJ1-3|13|TRBV12-3/TRBV12-4|few|-
TGTGCCAGCAGCTCGTCGTCTGGAAACACCATATATTTT
CASSSSSGNTIYF
>TRBJ1-5|16|TRBV19|once|TRBD1
TGTGCCAGTAGTATCCCAGGACAGGGTGCCAATCAGCCCCAGCATTTT
CASSIPGQGANQPQHF
>TRBJ2-2|17|TRBV18|once|TRBD2
TGTGCCAGCTCACCTCCGGGACTAGCATCCCAAACCGGGGAGCTGTTTTTT
CASSPPGLASQTGELFF
>TRBJ2-7|18|TRBV4-1|-|TRBD1
TGCGCCAGCAGCCAGGCGGGACAGGGTACCGGGTCCTCCTACGAGCAGTACTTC
CASSQAGQGTGSSYEQYF
>TRBJ2-2|14|TRBV2|-|-
TGTGCCAGCAGTGGGCTAGTAGACACCGGGGAGCTGTTTTTT
CASSGLVDTGELFF
>TRBJ1-4|15|TRBV9|-|-
TGTGCCAGCAGCGTAGACCCAGCAACTAATGAAAAACTGTTTTTT
CASSVDPATNEKLFF
>TRBJ1-3|16|TRBV23-1|few|-
TGCGCCAGCAGTCAGCCCGGGGTCTTCTCTGGAAACACCATATATTTT
CASSQPGVFSGNTIYF
>TRBJ2-2|15|TRBV2|-|TRBD1
TGTGCCAGCAGTGGGACAGGAACGAACACCGGGGAGCTGTTTTTT
CASSGTGTNTGELFF
>TRBJ1-2|15|TRBV6-5|-|TRBD1
TGTGCCAGCAGTCCGACAGGGGGAGTTAATGCTCCCTACACCTTC
CASSPTGGVNAPYTF
>TRBJ2-7|16|TRBV6-5|once|-
TGTGCCAGCAGTTCACGACACTCTAGGGGTTCCTACGAGCAGTACTTC
CASSSRHSRGSYEQYF
>TRBJ2-1|16|TRBV5-1|-|TRBD1
TGCGCCAGCAGCGACCTGGGACAGGTGGGGAACAATGAGCAGTTCTTC
CASSDLGQVGNNEQFF
>TRBJ1-1|18|TRBV5-1|-|TRBD1
TGCGCCAGCAGCCGAGGGCTGACAGGGGGTGTGTATAACACTGAAGCTTTCTTT
CASSRGLTGGVYNTEAFF